These 2 T cell receptor beta chains were sequenced from one sample in a study of shared clonotypes between healthy human individuals. Generated by immunoSEQ multiplex PCR, the TCRdb table keeps only in-frame clones and is missing some. Among some 1.5 million clones listed, 95% to 97% were seen once. The specimen was naive CD4+ T cells sorted from blood. Subset noted: CD45RA+ positively selected. These receptors all come from a man aged 25-45 years in good health.

On this clone itself: Other DNA sequences of this sample code for an identical CDR3. J is TRBJ2-2 and V is TRBV5-1; possibly TRBD1 for D (6 bases). The V end lost 5 bases, the J end lost 5 bases, and 10 bases lay between the germline ends. The V gene's germline CDR1 is SGHRS and CDR2 YFSETQ. This CDR3 has 13 residues. CDR3 coding DNA: TGCGCCAGCAGTTTACAGGGAACCGGGGAGCTGTTTTTT. Its protein product is CASSLQGTGELFF. Filled out from reference TRBV5-1 and TRBJ2-2, the complete variable domain reads KAGVTQTPRYLIKTRGQQVTLSCSPISGHRSVSWYQQTPGQGLQFLFEYFSETQRNKGNFPGRFSGRQFSNSRSEMNVSTLELGDSALYLCASSLQGTGELFFGEGSRLTVL.

V and J are TRBV10-3 and TRBJ2-7; 8 bases are a match to TRBD1. The CDR3 loop spans 15 amino acids. V shed 1 base, J shed 2 bases, and the junction held 4 bases outside the gene matches. Looked up from germline, CDR1 is ENHRY and CDR2 is SYGVKD. In DNA, the CDR3 is TGTGCCATCAGTGAGTTGGACAGGGTAACCTACGAGCAGTACTTC. Protein product: CAISELDRVTYEQYF.